The 27 T cell receptor beta chains reported below all come from one sample, sequenced in a study of blood T cell repertoires in COVID-19. Generated by immunoSEQ multiplex PCR, the TCRdb table keeps only in-frame clones and is missing some. The table lists a few hundred thousand clones, about 83% of them singletons. The sample consisted of PBMCs or T cells enriched from blood (not recorded which). The receptors derive from a woman between 45 and 65 years old who had recovered from COVID-19.

The rearrangement uses TRBV5-5 and TRBJ1-4; 9 bases fit TRBD1. V shed 3 bases, J shed 7 bases, and the junction held 10 bases outside the gene matches. CDR1 and CDR2 (germline): SGHKS, YYEKEE (reference sequence). This CDR3 spans 16 amino acids. The CDR3 loop reads CASSSLLTGGSEKLFF. The CDR3 DNA sequence: TGTGCCAGCAGCTCTCTCTTGACAGGGGGGAGTGAAAAACTGTTTTTT.

The chain employs TRBV2 and TRBJ2-1; 7 bases agree with TRBD1. Germline CDR1 and CDR2: SNHLY and FYNNEI. CDR3 length equals 17 residues. V trimming: 7 bases; J trimming: 8 bases; junction bases outside the gene matches: 20. The CDR3 region has the DNA TGTGCCAGCACCGACAGGGTCAGGGGAAAGTCGGGCGATGAGCAGTTCTTC. This translates into CASTDRVRGKSGDEQFF.

J is TRBJ1-1 and V is TRBV29-1; D may be TRBD1 (6 bases). Germline CDR1 SQVTM, CDR2 ANQGSEA. The germline V and J ends were trimmed by 7 bases and 0 bases, with 12 bases remaining between them. CDR3 length: 13 residues. The CDR3 protein is CSATGSMNTEAFF. As DNA, the CDR3 is TGCAGCGCTACAGGGAGTATGAACACTGAAGCTTTCTTT.

The rearrangement joins TRBV5-1 to TRBJ1-2, with 8 bases aligning to TRBD1. The CDR3 contains 17 residues. Germline CDR1 reads SGHRS; CDR2 reads YFSETQ. The junction had 11 bases not matched to a gene; V was cut back by 2 bases and J by 2 bases. Written as DNA, the CDR3 is TGCGCCAGCAGCTTCACCAGGGGGCGCCTGAGAAACTATGGCTACACCTTC. It yields the protein CASSFTRGRLRNYGYTF.

This chain connects TRBV4-2 to TRBJ1-1; D unclear. V was clipped by 0 bases and J by 8 bases, with 16 bases between them. The V gene's germline CDR1 is LGHNA and CDR2 YNFKEQ. The CDR3 has 15 amino acids. CDR3 sequence: CASSQDAGADTEAFF. The CDR3 DNA sequence: TGTGCCAGCAGCCAAGATGCGGGTGCGGATACGGAAGCTTTCTTT.

This chain joins TRBV27 and TRBJ1-2; 9 bases fit TRBD1. Germline V gene sequence: CDR1 MNHEY, CDR2 SMNVEV (reference sequence). The length of the CDR3 is 13 residues. The V and J ends lost 10 bases and 5 bases, in that order; junction bases with no gene match: 8. As DNA, the CDR3 is TGTGCCACCTCTTATGGGACAGGGTATGGCTACACCTTC. Its protein product is CATSYGTGYGYTF.

This chain uses TRBV5-1 with TRBJ1-3; 8 bases line up with TRBD1. The CDR3 totals 16 residues. The V and J ends lost 4 bases and 0 bases, in that order; junction bases with no gene match: 6. The germline V gene encodes CDR1 SGHRS and CDR2 YFSETQ. For the CDR3, the DNA is TGCGCCAGCAGCCCCTCAGGGGGCGCCTCTGGAAACACCATATATTTT. This translates into CASSPSGGASGNTIYF.

This sequence joins TRBV11-2 and TRBJ2-7; 9 bases line up with TRBD1. CDR3 size: 16 residues. With V trimmed by 1 base and J by 4 bases, 8 bases remained unmatched. Germline CDR1 reads SGHAT; CDR2 reads FQNNGV. CDR3 in DNA: TGTGCCAGCAGCTTAGCCGGGACAGGGTCGTTGTACGAGCAGTACTTC. Translating gives CASSLAGTGSLYEQYF.

This clone came up once. The chain recombines TRBV28 with TRBJ1-1; D not resolved. Germline CDR1 is MDHEN and CDR2 is SYDVKM. The V end was cut by 6 bases, the J end by 5 bases, with 13 bases between. The CDR3 has 13 amino acids. The CDR3 nucleotides are TGTGCCAGCAGCCCGTCCGGGGTGACTGAAGCTTTCTTT. Amino acid sequence: CASSPSGVTEAFF.

The chain combines TRBV12-3 or TRBV12-4 with TRBJ1-2; D not certain. V was trimmed by 6 bases and J by 3 bases, leaving 11 bases between them. There are 13 residues in the CDR3. The CDR3 sequence is CASRPGKHYGYTF. The CDR3 region has the DNA TGTGCCAGCAGGCCCGGGAAACACTATGGCTACACCTTC.

J is TRBJ1-1 and V is TRBV11-2, with 10 bases fitting TRBD1. The germline CDR1 and CDR2 sequences are SGHAT and FQNNGV. The CDR3 has 17 amino acids. V trimming: 0 bases; J trimming: 11 bases; junction bases outside the gene matches: 15. The CDR3 DNA reads TGTGCCAGCAGCTTAGACACAAAGGGACAGGGGACCTTGGCGGCTTTCTTT. Its translation: CASSLDTKGQGTLAAFF.

The rearrangement links TRBV5-1 to TRBJ2-3; 8 bases match TRBD2. V dropped 0 bases and J dropped 0; count of bases not matched to a gene: 6. Germline CDR1 and CDR2: SGHRS and YFSETQ. The CDR3 extends over 17 amino acids. CDR3 protein: CASSLAGTRTSTDTQYF. Here the CDR3 DNA reads TGCGCCAGCAGCTTGGCCGGGACTAGAACTAGCACAGATACGCAGTATTTT.

About this clone: The same CDR3 arises from other DNA sequences in this sample as well. This chain uses TRBV4-1 with TRBJ1-2; D perhaps matches TRBD1 (5 bases). This CDR3 region has 12 residues. Germline CDR1 and CDR2: MGHRA and YSYEKL. V lost 4 bases and J 5 bases, leaving 8 bases between the germline ends. The CDR3 sequence: CASSRDSYGYTF. CDR3 coding DNA: TGCGCCAGCAGCCGAGACAGTTATGGCTACACCTTC.

This clone was counted once. V is TRBV10-3 and J is TRBJ2-5; the match to TRBD2 covers 9 bases. With 3 bases clipped from V and 3 bases from J, the junction kept 8 bases outside the gene matches. Germline V gene data show CDR1 as ENHRY and CDR2 as SYGVKD. The CDR3 totals 16 residues. CDR3 residues: CAISESLASGEETQYF. The CDR3 nucleotides read TGTGCCATCAGTGAATCTTTGGCTAGCGGGGAAGAGACCCAGTACTTC.

The J gene is TRBJ2-3, the V gene TRBV5-1, with D possibly TRBD1 on 6 matching bases. The V and J ends lost 3 bases and 2 bases respectively, with 10 bases between them. The CDR3 contains 14 residues. Germline lookup yields CDR1 SGHRS and CDR2 YFSETQ. As DNA, the CDR3 is TGCGCCAGCAGCTCAGGACAGCACACAGATACGCAGTATTTT. Translation gives CASSSGQHTDTQYF.

The rearrangement joins TRBV7-2 to TRBJ1-5, with 7 bases matching TRBD1. Germline CDR1 reads SGHTA; CDR2 reads FQGNSA. The CDR3 is made up of 16 amino acids. The V and J ends lost 5 bases and 1 base, in that order; junction bases with no gene match: 8. The CDR3 protein is CASSAVPGQSNQPQHF. CDR3 bases: TGTGCCAGCAGCGCGGTTCCGGGACAGAGCAATCAGCCCCAGCATTTT.

The rearrangement joins TRBV7-6 to TRBJ1-1, with a possible D match to TRBD1 (6 bases). Germline V gene sequence: CDR1 SGHVS, CDR2 FNYEAQ. V was shortened by 4 bases and J by 3 bases, with 21 bases between the two germline ends. There are 17 residues in the CDR3. CDR3 DNA: TGTGCCAGCAGCTCGACAGGCCCACCAATCAAAGACACTGAAGCTTTCTTT. The encoded protein is CASSSTGPPIKDTEAFF.

V is TRBV30 and J is TRBJ1-5; a possible D gene is TRBD1 (5 bases). Germline values: CDR1 GTSNPN, CDR2 SVGIG (reference sequence). The length of the CDR3 is 15 residues. V was clipped by 1 base and J by 10 bases, with 20 bases between them. This CDR3 is CAWSDTRGGVRPQHF. CDR3 sequence (DNA): TGTGCCTGGAGTGACACCCGGGGAGGGGTACGCCCCCAGCATTTT.

This clone was observed at least ten times. V gene TRBV7-6 combines with J gene TRBJ2-1; D ambiguous. Looked up from germline, CDR1 is SGHVS and CDR2 is FNYEAQ. The CDR3 contains 13 residues. Trimming took 5 bases from V and 4 from J, leaving 9 bases between them. The CDR3: CASSPPGYNEQFF. In nucleotides, the CDR3 is TGTGCCAGCAGCCCCCCCGGGTACAATGAGCAGTTCTTC. The whole variable domain, filled in from reference TRBV7-6 and TRBJ2-1, reads GAGVSQSPRYKVTKRGQDVALRCDPISGHVSLYWYRQALGQGPEFLTYFNYEAQQDKSGLPNDRFSAERPEGSISTLTIQRTEQRDSAMYRCASSPPGYNEQFFGPGTRLTVL.

The genes are TRBV4-3 and TRBJ1-3; D not resolved. The CDR3 contains 16 residues. V lost 0 bases and J 1 base, leaving 10 bases between the germline ends. Germline V gives CDR1 LGHNA, CDR2 YSLEER. The CDR3 loop is CASSQEPGGSGNTIYF. In DNA, the CDR3 is TGCGCCAGCAGCCAAGAGCCTGGCGGATCTGGAAACACCATATATTTT.

The rearrangement joins TRBV28 to TRBJ1-2, with D unresolved. The CDR3 sequence is 11 residues long. V shed 10 bases and J shed 7 bases, with 13 bases lying between them. Germline assignment: CDR1 MDHEN and CDR2 SYDVKM. The CDR3 region is CAIEDRFGYTF. The CDR3 DNA is TGTGCCATTGAGGATCGCTTTGGCTACACCTTC.

This clone was detected only once. V is TRBV6-5 and J is TRBJ2-7; maybe TRBD2 (6 bases). The CDR3 sequence is 15 residues long. Germline lookup yields CDR1 MNHEY and CDR2 SVGAGI. The V gene lost 0 bases and the J gene lost 7 bases, with 16 bases spanning the gap. CDR3 sequence (DNA): TGTGCCAGCAGTTACTCGACTAGGGGCCCTGGAGAGCAGTACTTC. It yields the protein CASSYSTRGPGEQYF.

The chain carries TRBV6-2 or TRBV6-3 and TRBJ2-2; 8 bases fit TRBD2. CDR3 length: 15 residues. Germline CDR1 reads MNHEY; CDR2 reads SVGEGT. Trimming at V came to 3 bases and at J to 5 bases, leaving 5 bases not matched to a gene. The CDR3 spells CASSYQRGRTGELFF. The CDR3, as DNA: TGTGCCAGCAGTTATCAGCGGGGGCGAACCGGGGAGCTGTTTTTT.

This clone was seen a single time. This sequence joins TRBV13 and TRBJ2-5; 7 bases line up with TRBD1. The CDR3 spans 14 residues. Germline V gene lookup returns CDR1 PRHDT and CDR2 FYEKMQ (reference sequence). V lost 5 bases and J lost 5; bases outside the gene matches: 8. Here the CDR3 reads CASSRQGSWETQYF. CDR3 nucleotides: TGTGCCAGCAGCCGACAGGGTTCTTGGGAGACCCAGTACTTC.

The chain couples TRBV28 to TRBJ1-4, with a possible D match to TRBD1 (6 bases). Germline V gene lookup returns CDR1 MDHEN and CDR2 SYDVKM. Trimming cost V 6 bases and J 5 bases, with 13 bases left between them. CDR3 length: 14 amino acids. The CDR3 spells CASRQGRGNEKLFF. CDR3 sequence (DNA): TGTGCCAGCAGACAGGGCCGTGGAAATGAAAAACTGTTTTTT.

The chain uses TRBV6-2 or TRBV6-3 and TRBJ2-5; 11 bases agree with TRBD2. Trimming at V came to 2 bases and at J to 6 bases, leaving 23 bases not matched to a gene. Germline CDR1 and CDR2: MNHEY and SVGEGT. The CDR3 has 21 residues. CDR3 bases: TGTGCCAGCAGTTACCCACGAGAAATAGTTTTGATAGCGGGGGGGCAACAGACCCAGTACTTC. It is translated as CASSYPREIVLIAGGQQTQYF.

The chain employs TRBV14 and TRBJ2-7, with D perhaps matching TRBD1 (5 bases). V lost 2 bases and J 3 bases, leaving 8 bases between the germline ends. Germline CDR1 and CDR2: SGHDN and FVKESK. The CDR3 covers 13 residues. CDR3 DNA sequence: TGTGCCAGCAGCCAATGGACACGCTACGAGCAGTACTTC. Protein product: CASSQWTRYEQYF.